The clone carrying this T cell receptor (beta chain) was seen only a few times. Using its own MiXCR run on the 5' RACE reads, TCRdb lists one record per CDR3 protein. This sample has 300,000 to 400,000 distinct CDR3 sequences; approximately 8.8% occur once, and the top ten carry under 10%. The data belong to a study of identical twins. The germline gives CDR1 MNHNS, CDR2 SASEGT. The trim removed 8 bases at V and 5 bases at J, leaving 8 bases unmatched. The CDR3 contains 13 residues. Source material: naive T cells sorted from blood. This rearrangement joins TRBV6-1 to TRBJ1-1; 7 bases are shared with TRBD1. The sequence was collected from a woman aged 50 to 65 in good health. The CDR3 loop reads CASSGQEGTEAFF. For the CDR3, the DNA is TGTGCCAGCTCCGGACAGGAGGGAACTGAAGCTTTCTTT.